This TCR beta chain was captured in a study of T cell changes during pregnancy in multiple sclerosis (dated by TCRdb to between 2017 and 2020). Regarding the complete study: The study looked at changes in the T cell repertoire across pregnancy in women with multiple sclerosis.

Library prep was done by the immunoSEQ multiplex PCR assay. TCRdb carries this immuneACCESS record with in-frame sequences only. Its versions omit some clonotypes, under half of them owing to an unresolved V gene in the studies checked, with the rest unexplained. The sample contains 35,000 to 40,000 clones, about 91% of them found a single time. Around 0.8% of the sample is held by the ten biggest clonotypes. Note on this clone: Which antigen it targets is not known. It has no much larger one-base neighbor in the sample; base qualities were not kept.

The sample consisted of CD4+ T cells from peripheral blood mononuclear cells, taken in the third trimester of pregnancy. The clonotype was recovered from a female donor with multiple sclerosis, enrolled in a pregnancy study.

In nucleotide form, the sequence is TGTGCCATCAGTGAGTCTAATGGCAGGGGCGCACTCGGAGCTTTCTTT. Translated, this is CAISESNGRGALGAFF. The rearranged chain carries TRBV10-3 and TRBJ1-1; the D gene is perhaps TRBD1, from 6 matching bases. From its cysteine to its phenylalanine, the CDR3 spans 16 amino acids. The retained sequence is limited to the CDR3, 48 bases, with the frame set at the first base. The germline V gene encodes CDR1 ENHRY and CDR2 SYGVKD. V loses 0 bases of germline sequence and J loses 10 bases, and the interval between the two ends is 21 bases.